Reported below is one TCR beta chain. It lacks a known antigen. No base qualities exist here, and no much larger clone lies one base off it. High-throughput TCR beta sequencing profiled peripheral blood CD8+ and CD4+ T cells from healthy donors, Susac syndrome patients and multiple sclerosis patients. Susac syndrome patients met recently defined diagnostic criteria for definite or probable disease. Bulk CD8+ and CD4+ T cells were purified by magnetic negative isolation, whereas CD8+ TEMRA cells were enriched by FACS. Blood was collected in EDTA tubes and processed within 24 hours, with PBMCs isolated through density gradient centrifugation. PBMCs destined for TCR sequencing were cryopreserved in liquid nitrogen and later thawed in a 37 °C water bath. A purity of at least 90% was achieved for sorted or isolated CD4+, CD8+ and CD8+ TEMRA cells. This entry belongs to a study of CD8 T cells in Susac syndrome (dated by TCRdb to between 2018 and 2020). In terms of the full investigation: Among the Susac syndrome patients who were sequenced, clinically active disease was present in 5 or 6 and clinical remission was observed in fewer than 10. At blood withdrawal, Susac syndrome patients were either therapy-naive, taking corticosteroids (in some cases with IVIg as well), or taking IVIg alone. Whether CD8+ T cell activation and differentiation in Susac syndrome was antigen driven was tested using repertoire sequencing. What the authors observed across the whole study: The number of individuals in the TCR sequencing and HLA analysis was acknowledged as relatively small. No clonal expansion was detected in the CD4+ T cell repertoire of Susac syndrome patients.

RNA was extracted using the RNeasy kit, and about 0.5 to 1 microgram was reverse transcribed with random hexamers. The immunoSEQ multiplex PCR assay, which covers 54 Vbeta and 13 Jbeta segments, was used to amplify TCR beta CDR3 regions. Bias from PCR amplification was corrected by using a synthetic template baseline for primer optimization and for computational correction. Per the authors' processing: Only productive sequences were kept, with reads annotated to V, D and J genes according to IMGT and analyzed in immunoSEQ Analyzer. Clonality was computed as one minus Shannon entropy normalized by log2 of the number of productive unique sequences. Public and private clones were assessed among the 100 most prevalent clones of each patient and control. Clones were defined as Susac-specific when absent from the healthy and MS cohorts, from about a thousand published viral clones and from other ImmuneACCESS disease sequences. TCRdb reprocessed the public reads (quality trimming at Q25 with fastp, clone calling with MiXCR) and kept in-frame beta chains. Every distinct CDR3 protein forms one entry, paired with its most common genes and DNA. Here the V and J calls rest on TCRdb's processing, not on the authors' analysis. The sample includes under 200,000 distinct CDR3 sequences, with about 96% observed a single time. 0.095% to 0.15% of the sample comes from the top ten.

Taken from cysteine to phenylalanine, the CDR3 has 16 residues. The DNA shown is the 48-base CDR3, in frame from base 1. The germline V gene (reference sequence) supplies CDR1 DFQATT and CDR2 SNEGSKA. The junction shows trimming of 6 bases on V and 1 base on J, plus 19 bases between the germline ends. Material for sequencing was CD4+ T cells from PBMCs. The V gene is TRBV20-1 and the J gene is TRBJ1-5, with TRBD1 as a weak D call on 5 bases. The receptor was derived from a human donor with Susac syndrome. The DNA sequence reads TGCAGTGCGAAGACCGGGGGTCTGAGGAGCAATCAGCCCCAGCATTTT. This codes for CSAKTGGLRSNQPQHF.